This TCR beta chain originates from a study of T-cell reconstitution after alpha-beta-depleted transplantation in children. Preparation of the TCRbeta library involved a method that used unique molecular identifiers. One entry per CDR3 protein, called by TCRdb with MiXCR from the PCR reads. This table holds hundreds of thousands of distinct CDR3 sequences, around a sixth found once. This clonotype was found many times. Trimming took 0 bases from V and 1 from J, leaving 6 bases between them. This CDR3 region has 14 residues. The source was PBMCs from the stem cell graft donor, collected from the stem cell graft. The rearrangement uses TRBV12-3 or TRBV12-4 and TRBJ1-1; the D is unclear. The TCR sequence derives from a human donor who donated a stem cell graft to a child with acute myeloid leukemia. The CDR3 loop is CASSLAGRNTEAFF. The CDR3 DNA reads TGTGCCAGCAGTTTAGCTGGACGGAACACTGAAGCTTTCTTT.